These 10 T cell receptor beta chains originate from one sample sequenced in a study of identical twins. MiXCR, run by TCRdb on the 5' RACE reads, gives a single entry per CDR3 protein. The sample records 1.5 million to 2 million distinct CDR3 sequences, about 30% being singletons. The sequencing input was cord blood. The source is a newborn girl in good health.

The V call is TRBV30, the J call TRBJ2-2, with no clear D. The CDR3 is 14 residues long. V gave up 0 bases and J gave up 7 bases, with 12 bases separating them. The germline gives CDR1 GTSNPN, CDR2 SVGIG (reference sequence). The CDR3 DNA is TGTGCCTGGAGTGTACTCCTGACCCGCGGGGAGCTGTTTTTT. It specifies CAWSVLLTRGELFF.

The rearrangement joins TRBV4-1 to TRBJ1-4; the D gene is possibly TRBD1 (6 bases). There are 15 residues in the CDR3. The V end lost 6 bases, the J end lost 3 bases, and 14 bases lay between the germline ends. Germline lookup yields CDR1 MGHRA and CDR2 YSYEKL. Written as DNA, the CDR3 is TGCGCCAGCAGGGACTTGGGGGGCCCTAATGAAAAACTGTTTTTT. Residues: CASRDLGGPNEKLFF.

The chain combines TRBV7-2 with TRBJ2-4; D remains unclear. Trimming shortened V by 0 bases and J by 0 bases, and 9 bases separated the two germline ends. The CDR3 is made up of 16 amino acids. The germline V gene encodes CDR1 SGHTA and CDR2 FQGNSA. CDR3 bases: TGTGCCAGCAGCTTAGCGGGAATCCTAGCCAAAAACATTCAGTACTTC. It is translated as CASSLAGILAKNIQYF.

This clonotype was detected only a few times. This chain links TRBV20-1 with TRBJ2-7, with 10 bases fitting TRBD1. V lost 1 base and J lost 1; bases outside the gene matches: 19. This CDR3 region has 20 residues. Germline V gene data show CDR1 as DFQATT and CDR2 as SNEGSKA (reference sequence). This chain's CDR3 is CSARAPLGQGRDPVSYEQYF. CDR3 bases: TGCAGTGCTAGAGCCCCACTGGGACAGGGGAGGGACCCCGTATCCTACGAGCAGTACTTC.

The chain links TRBV29-1 to TRBJ1-2; the D gene is possibly TRBD1 (6 bases). The CDR3 totals 14 residues. V was pared by 5 bases and J by 3 bases, with 16 bases between. The germline CDR1 and CDR2 sequences are SQVTM and ANQGSEA. The CDR3 loop is CSVMRRGVDYGYTF. DNA for the CDR3: TGCAGCGTTATGCGTAGGGGGGTAGACTATGGCTACACCTTC.

The gene calls are TRBV9 and TRBJ2-1; TRBD2 aligns across 8 bases. The V and J ends lost 4 bases and 12 bases, in that order; junction bases with no gene match: 9. The CDR3 is 13 residues long. CDR1 is SGDLS, CDR2 YYNGEE, per germline. The CDR3 coding sequence is TGTGCCAGCAGCCCCAGCGGGAGAGATGGGCAGTTCTTC. Translated: CASSPSGRDGQFF.

This clonotype appeared a few times. The gene calls are TRBV27 and TRBJ2-3; TRBD2 agrees at 10 bases. V lost 6 bases to trimming and J lost 2 bases; unmatched junction nucleotides: 11. This CDR3 region has 17 residues. The V gene's germline CDR1 is MNHEY and CDR2 SMNVEV (reference sequence). The CDR3 is CASSQLRTSGYTDTQYF. The CDR3 DNA reads as TGTGCCAGCAGCCAACTCAGGACTAGCGGATACACAGATACGCAGTATTTT.

The genes are TRBV6-5 and TRBJ2-5; 11 nucleotides agree with TRBD2. V dropped 4 bases and J dropped 11; count of bases not matched to a gene: 15. The CDR3 is 16 residues long. CDR1 and CDR2 from the germline V gene are MNHEY and SVGAGI. The CDR3 region is CASSWVLGTSGNEQYF. CDR3 DNA sequence: TGTGCCAGCAGTTGGGTCTTGGGGACTAGCGGCAATGAGCAGTACTTC.

Details on this clonotype: A read error is likely, as this CDR3 ends without the conserved phenylalanine or tryptophan. The chain recombines TRBV5-1 with TRBJ2-4; D might be TRBD1 (6 bases). The germline V and J ends were trimmed by 4 bases and 1 base, with 9 bases remaining between them. The CDR3 extends over 14 amino acids. The germline CDR1 and CDR2 sequences are SGHRS and YFSETQ. The CDR3 sequence: CASSLDRAKNIQYL. Here the CDR3 DNA reads TGCGCCAGCAGCCTAGACAGGGCCAAAAACATTCAGTACTTA.

This clonotype was detected ten times or more. The chain is built from TRBV3-1 and TRBJ2-7; D is unresolved. V lost 0 bases and J lost 0, with 3 bases in between. Germline V gene lookup returns CDR1 LGHDT and CDR2 YNNKEL (reference sequence). This CDR3 region has 13 residues. CDR3 sequence reads: CASSQDSSYEQYF. CDR3 bases: TGTGCCAGCAGCCAAGACAGCTCCTACGAGCAGTACTTC.